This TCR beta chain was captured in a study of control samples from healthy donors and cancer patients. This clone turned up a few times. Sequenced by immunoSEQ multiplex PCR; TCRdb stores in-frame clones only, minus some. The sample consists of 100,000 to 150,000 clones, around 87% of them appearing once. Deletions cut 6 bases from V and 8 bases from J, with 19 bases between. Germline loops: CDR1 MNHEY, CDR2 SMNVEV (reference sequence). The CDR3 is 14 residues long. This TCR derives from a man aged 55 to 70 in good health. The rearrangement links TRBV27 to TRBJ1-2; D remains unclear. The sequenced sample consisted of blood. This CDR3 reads CASRPETGQEGYTF. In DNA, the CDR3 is TGTGCCAGCAGACCAGAGACTGGTCAGGAGGGCTACACCTTC.